A selection of T cell receptor beta chains follows, all from one sample in a study of T cell responses to AZD1222 COVID-19 vaccine. TCRdb keeps only in-frame clones here, not all; method: immunoSEQ multiplex PCR. The repertoire holds 110,000 or so clones, with 82% as singletons. Sequences were derived from peripheral blood, sampled on day 0 of AZD1222 vaccination. These receptors were obtained from an adult in good health. The CDR3 runs from the conserved cysteine through the conserved F or W. A D gene is named only where the DNA matches it firmly. Size values are once, few and many counts, or a class for expanded clones, and some rows have none.

TGTGCCAGCAGTTACTACGACCGAGGACTGGAGCAGTACTTC | CASSYYDRGLEQYF | - | - | TRBJ2-7 | TRBV27 | 14
TGTGCCAGCAGCTTAGACCCGCAGGACACTGAAGCTTTCTTT | CASSLDPQDTEAFF | - | - | TRBJ1-1 | TRBV7-2 | 14
TGCGCCAGCAGCCAAGATACGGCAGGTCGGGCTCTGAGGGCTAATGAAAAACTGTTTTTT | CASSQDTAGRALRANEKLFF | - | - | TRBJ1-4 | TRBV4-1 | 20
TGTGCTAGTGGTTTGGGACAGGGGGGTAATGAAAAACTGTTTTTT | CASGLGQGGNEKLFF | few | TRBD1 | TRBJ1-4 | TRBV12-5 | 15
TGTGCCAGCAGTTGGAGAGGGACTCAGCCCCAGCATTTT | CASSWRGTQPQHF | - | - | TRBJ1-5 | TRBV6-2/TRBV6-3 | 13
TGTGCCAGCTCACCACGACCAGACGACACTGAAGCTTTCTTT | CASSPRPDDTEAFF | - | - | TRBJ1-1 | TRBV18 | 14
TGTGCCAGCAGCTTAGCGGGCGATCCCTACGAGCAGTACTTC | CASSLAGDPYEQYF | - | - | TRBJ2-7 | TRBV7-2 | 14
TGTGCCAGCAGTGACCAGGGGAACACTGAAGCTTTCTTT | CASSDQGNTEAFF | - | - | TRBJ1-1 | TRBV2 | 13
TGTGCCAGCAGTGAATTGGCTAGCGGGGGGACAGATACGCAGTATTTT | CASSELASGGTDTQYF | - | TRBD2 | TRBJ2-3 | TRBV2 | 16
TGTGCCAGTAGAAATCGACAGCCTGGCAATGAGCAGTTCTTC | CASRNRQPGNEQFF | - | - | TRBJ2-1 | TRBV19 | 14
TGTGCCAGTAGTATAGTCAGGACTAACTATGGCTACACCTTC | CASSIVRTNYGYTF | - | - | TRBJ1-2 | TRBV19 | 14
TGTGCCAGCACCCCCTTGGGGGAACAGGGGAACACCGGGGAGCTGTTTTTT | CASTPLGEQGNTGELFF | - | - | TRBJ2-2 | TRBV5-6 | 17
TGTGCCAGCAGCTTAGCTCCCTCATTCCGCACCGGGGAGCTGTTTTTT | CASSLAPSFRTGELFF | - | - | TRBJ2-2 | TRBV7-9 | 16
TGCGCCAGCAGCTTTTCCCAGGGGGCGGCCAATGAGCAGTTCTTC | CASSFSQGAANEQFF | few | TRBD1 | TRBJ2-1 | TRBV5-1 | 15